The 14 T cell receptor beta chains reported below all come from one sample, sequenced in a study of blood T cell repertoires in COVID-19. TCRdb keeps only in-frame clones here, not all; method: immunoSEQ multiplex PCR. The data contain about 100,000 clones, just under 80% of them seen just once; the ten biggest clones take up about 12%. Sequenced input: peripheral blood. The receptors come from a woman in her 70s with acute or convalescent COVID-19.

This clone was recorded many times. This chain uses TRBV25-1 with TRBJ1-4; TRBD1 matches at 8 bases. J lost 6 bases, V lost 3 bases, and 6 bases had no gene match. CDR3 length: 15 residues. The germline V gene has CDR1 MGHDK and CDR2 SYGVNS. The CDR3 is CASSDNGGQDEKLFF. CDR3 coding DNA: TGTGCCAGCAGTGACAACGGGGGACAGGATGAAAAACTGTTTTTT.

The chain carries TRBV2 and TRBJ2-3, with D unresolved. V was cut by 7 bases and J by 2 bases, with 13 bases left in between. Germline assignment: CDR1 SNHLY and CDR2 FYNNEI. This CDR3 has 14 amino acids. The DNA for the CDR3 is TGTGCCAGCACTCCTAGGCCCCTCACAGATACGCAGTATTTT. Translating gives CASTPRPLTDTQYF.

The chain joins TRBV3-1 (or the pseudogene TRBV3-2) to TRBJ2-7, with a possible D match to TRBD2 (6 bases). CDR3 length: 16 residues. Trimming left V 0 bases short and J 4 bases short, with 16 bases between. Germline CDR1 is LGHDT and CDR2 is YNNKEL (reference sequence). The CDR3 spells CASSQDLRRGKYEQYV. The CDR3 DNA sequence: TGTGCCAGCAGCCAAGATCTACGGCGGGGAAAATACGAGCAGTACGTC.

This chain uses TRBV6-2 or TRBV6-3 with TRBJ1-2, with D perhaps matching TRBD1 (5 bases). This CDR3 has 12 residues. Germline V gene sequence: CDR1 MNHEY, CDR2 SVGEGT. The V end was cut by 5 bases, the J end by 8 bases, with 12 bases between. This chain's CDR3 is CASSTVGGGYTF. For the CDR3, the DNA is TGTGCCAGCAGTACCGTCGGGGGAGGCTACACCTTC.

The CDR3 bases are TGTGCCACCAGCAAAATAGCGGGGGGCTCCGGGGAGCTGTTTTTT. Residues: CATSKIAGGSGELFF. This chain uses TRBV15 with TRBJ2-2, with 10 bases matching TRBD2. In germline, CDR1 is LNHNV, CDR2 YYDKDF (reference sequence). Losses at the gene ends were 4 bases for V and 6 bases for J; bases not matched to a gene: 5. The CDR3 sequence is 15 residues long. Combining the CDR3 with reference TRBV15 and TRBJ2-2 gives the whole variable domain DAMVIQNPRYQVTQFGKPVTLSCSQTLNHNVMYWYQQKSSQAPKLLFHYYDKDFNNEADTPDNFQSRRPNTSFCFLDIRSPGLGDTAMYLCATSKIAGGSGELFFGEGSRLTVL.

This clone has only a few counts. The rearrangement uses TRBV5-1 and TRBJ2-5; maybe TRBD2 (5 bases). Deletions cut 4 bases from V and 1 base from J, with 14 bases between. The germline V gene has CDR1 SGHRS and CDR2 YFSETQ. The CDR3 spans 15 residues. CDR3 region: CASSPEVGPQETQYF. In DNA, the CDR3 is TGCGCCAGCAGCCCGGAGGTAGGCCCCCAAGAGACCCAGTACTTC. Full variable domain (outside the CDR3, taken from reference TRBV5-1 and TRBJ2-5): KAGVTQTPRYLIKTRGQQVTLSCSPISGHRSVSWYQQTPGQGLQFLFEYFSETQRNKGNFPGRFSGRQFSNSRSEMNVSTLELGDSALYLCASSPEVGPQETQYFGPGTRLLVL.

This clone was recorded a few times. The chain uses TRBV28 and TRBJ2-5; D perhaps matches TRBD2 (6 bases). The V gene lost 8 bases and the J gene lost 3 bases, with 16 bases spanning the gap. Germline V gene lookup returns CDR1 MDHEN and CDR2 SYDVKM. The CDR3 is made up of 14 amino acids. CDR3 DNA sequence: TGTGCCAGCCGCGGTCATGGGGGGAAAGAGACCCAGTACTTC. This gives the protein CASRGHGGKETQYF.

V usage is TRBV6-6 and J usage is TRBJ2-2; 7 bases are shared with TRBD2. The trim removed 6 bases at V and 4 bases at J, leaving 11 bases unmatched. The germline CDR1 and CDR2 sequences are MNHNY and SVGAGI (reference sequence). The CDR3 contains 16 residues. The CDR3 DNA reads as TGTGCCAGCAGCCGCCCCAGGAGGGAGGGCACCGGGGAGCTGTTTTTT. It translates to CASSRPRREGTGELFF.

This sequence joins TRBV2 and TRBJ2-7, with no clear D. Germline V CDR1 and CDR2: SNHLY, FYNNEI. Trimming stripped 5 bases from V and 0 bases from J, with 2 bases between. This CDR3 has 11 amino acids. CDR3 protein: CASSYSYEQYF. CDR3 sequence (DNA): TGTGCCAGCAGTTACTCCTACGAGCAGTACTTC.

The genes are TRBV10-3 and TRBJ1-5; D is uncertain. The CDR3 contains 15 residues. The germline V gene has CDR1 ENHRY and CDR2 SYGVKD. Trimming took off 0 bases at V and 5 bases at J, with 11 bases between the two ends. The DNA of the CDR3 is TGTGCCATCAGTGAGTCGAATTTTCCGGATCAGCCCCAGCATTTT. Translation: CAISESNFPDQPQHF.

A single count supports this clone. The rearrangement joins TRBV5-1 to TRBJ1-1; 7 nucleotides agree with TRBD1. The CDR3 spans 13 residues. The germline gives CDR1 SGHRS, CDR2 YFSETQ. J gave up 6 bases and V 4 bases, and 6 bases lay outside the gene matches. CDR3 loop: CASSRWTGAEAFF. The DNA of the CDR3 is TGCGCCAGCAGCCGCTGGACAGGAGCTGAAGCTTTCTTT.

The V gene is TRBV19, the J gene TRBJ2-3; 9 positions agree with TRBD1. V lost 5 bases, J lost 5 bases, and 11 bases stayed unmatched. The CDR3 length is 16 residues. Germline CDR1 and CDR2: LNHDA and SQIVND (reference sequence). The CDR3 reads CASSPVHRGQGDTQYF. CDR3 in DNA: TGTGCCAGTAGTCCCGTCCACAGGGGGCAAGGAGATACGCAGTATTTT.

The genes are TRBV6-6 and TRBJ2-7; TRBD2 might be the D (6 bases). Germline lookup yields CDR1 MNHNY and CDR2 SVGAGI (reference sequence). The CDR3 has 15 residues. The ends were cut back, 3 bases at V and 1 base at J, with 13 bases in the middle. The CDR3 loop is CASSYPPGTSYEQYF. As DNA, the CDR3 is TGTGCCAGCAGTTATCCCCCCGGGACTTCCTACGAGCAGTACTTC.

This sequence joins TRBV5-8 and TRBJ1-6; D is perhaps TRBD1 (6 bases). The germline gives CDR1 SGHTS, CDR2 YDEGEE. Trimming took 5 bases from V and 9 from J, leaving 12 bases between them. This CDR3 is 13 amino acids long. CDR3 coding DNA: TGTGCCAGCAGTCATACAGGGTTTTCACCCCTCCACTTT. Its protein is CASSHTGFSPLHF.